A selection of T cell receptor beta chains follows, all from one sample in a study of blood T cell repertoires in COVID-19. The table came from immunoSEQ multiplex PCR; TCRdb's copy has only in-frame clones and leaves some out. The data hold about 81,000 clones, with just over 85% observed a single time. The sample comprised peripheral blood. These receptor sequences come from a woman over 75 with acute or convalescent COVID-19. Each CDR3 is given with its conserved first and last residue. A D gene is named only where the DNA matches it firmly. For some rows the clone size is stated as once, few or many, or as a class when expanded; others skip it.

TRBJ2-2 TRBV18 . TRBD1 CASSPTGQTFFGELFF TGTGCCAGCTCACCTACGGGACAGACTTTTTTCGGGGAGCTGTTTTTT
TRBJ2-1 TRBV5-8 . TRBD2 CASSLRPGRDEQFF TGTGCCAGCAGCTTGCGTCCCGGGAGGGATGAGCAGTTCTTC
TRBJ1-5 TRBV19 . . CASSSKGENWSNQPQHF TGTGCCAGTAGTAGTAAGGGGGAGAATTGGAGCAATCAGCCCCAGCATTTT
TRBJ1-6 TRBV2 . . CASSEGGLGSPLHF TGTGCCAGCAGTGAGGGGGGGCTCGGTTCACCCCTCCACTTT
TRBJ2-7 TRBV3-1/TRBV3-2 . . CASSPEGSYEQYF TGTGCCAGCAGCCCCGAGGGCTCCTACGAGCAGTACTTC
TRBJ1-2 TRBV2 few . CASKMGSYGYTF TGTGCCAGCAAAATGGGGAGCTATGGCTACACCTTC
TRBJ2-3 TRBV5-1 . TRBD2 CASSWVLAGGLTDTQYF TGCGCCAGCAGCTGGGTACTAGCGGGGGGTCTCACAGATACGCAGTATTTT
TRBJ1-1 TRBV7-9 once . CASSLGRGEAFF TGTGCCAGCAGCTTAGGACGGGGAGAAGCTTTCTTT
TRBJ2-5 TRBV19 . . CASSIGAGLQETQYF TGTGCCAGTAGTATAGGTGCGGGACTCCAAGAGACCCAGTACTTC
TRBJ1-2 TRBV5-4 . TRBD1 CASTGVWGQGAGTVYGYTF TGTGCCAGCACAGGCGTGTGGGGACAGGGGGCGGGAACGGTCTATGGCTACACCTTC
TRBJ2-3 TRBV20-1 . . CSASYGGGTDTQYF TGCAGTGCTAGTTACGGGGGAGGCACAGATACGCAGTATTTT
TRBJ1-2 TRBV4-3 . . CASSQEIGVVDGYTF TGCGCCAGCAGCCAAGAGATCGGGGTCGTAGATGGCTACACCTTC
TRBJ2-2 TRBV7-6 . . CASSFKGGGRVTGELFF TGTGCCAGCAGCTTTAAAGGGGGGGGCCGGGTCACCGGGGAGCTGTTTTTT
TRBJ2-2 TRBV11-3 . TRBD1 CASSSTGLGTGELFF TGTGCCAGCAGCTCGACAGGGTTGGGCACCGGGGAGCTGTTTTTT
TRBJ2-7 TRBV2 . TRBD2 CASSESSGGSYEQYF TGTGCCAGCAGTGAATCTAGCGGGGGCTCCTACGAGCAGTACTTC
TRBJ1-4 TRBV4-2 . TRBD1 CASSSGTGWEKLFF TGTGCCAGCAGCTCCGGGACAGGGTGGGAAAAACTGTTTTTT
TRBJ1-6 TRBV7-3 . TRBD1 CASSTQGGNSPLHF TGTGCCAGCAGCACCCAGGGGGGTAATTCACCCCTCCACTTT
TRBJ2-1 TRBV5-4 . . CASSPQTGTNEQFF TGTGCCAGCAGCCCTCAAACAGGTACTAATGAGCAGTTCTTC
TRBJ2-7 TRBV11-1 few TRBD2 CASSLARGRVAYEQYF TGTGCCAGCAGCTTAGCCCGGGGGAGGGTCGCCTACGAGCAGTACTTC
TRBJ1-1 TRBV19 . TRBD1 CASSIGGTGSFTEAFF TGTGCCAGTAGTATAGGCGGGACAGGGAGTTTTACTGAAGCTTTCTTT
TRBJ1-1 TRBV30 once . CAWAGEIEAFF TGTGCCTGGGCCGGGGAGATTGAAGCTTTCTTT
TRBJ2-7 TRBV11-2 . TRBD1 CASSLDLQGAYYEQYF TGTGCCAGCAGCTTAGATTTGCAGGGGGCTTACTACGAGCAGTACTTC
TRBJ2-7 TRBV5-1 . TRBD2 CASSPAGGVYEQYF TGCGCCAGCAGCCCCGCCGGGGGGGTCTACGAGCAGTACTTC
TRBJ2-7 TRBV19 . TRBD1 CASSSQRQGDEQYF TGTGCCAGTAGTTCCCAAAGACAGGGGGACGAGCAGTACTTC
TRBJ2-5 TRBV11-1 . TRBD2 CASSLGGDGGRETQYF TGTGCCAGCAGCTTAGGCGGAGACGGGGGGAGGGAGACCCAGTACTTC
TRBJ1-2 TRBV9 . . CASSVGQFYGYTF TGTGCCAGCAGCGTAGGACAGTTCTATGGCTACACCTTC
TRBJ2-5 TRBV5-1 . TRBD1 CASSLQGAQETQYF TGCGCCAGCAGCTTACAGGGGGCGCAAGAGACCCAGTACTTC
TRBJ1-5 TRBV19 . . CASSTSVKNQPQHF TGTGCCAGTAGTACCTCGGTTAAGAACCAGCCCCAGCATTTT
TRBJ2-3 TRBV12-5 once . CASANGKGIGTDTQYF TGTGCTAGTGCTAACGGGAAGGGCATAGGCACAGATACGCAGTATTTT
TRBJ2-1 TRBV14 . . CASSPLGSPRSNEQFF TGTGCCAGCAGCCCCTTAGGTAGCCCAAGGAGTAATGAGCAGTTCTTC
TRBJ2-2 TRBV5-5 . TRBD2 CASSGIAGLTGELFF TGTGCCAGCAGCGGCATAGCGGGACTCACCGGGGAGCTGTTTTTT
TRBJ2-6 TRBV9 . . CASSPTARSGANVLTF TGTGCCAGCAGCCCAACTGCTCGCTCTGGGGCCAACGTCCTGACTTTC